A single sample is the source of the 28 T cell receptor beta chains below, sequenced in a study of cytomegalovirus exposure and HLA in healthy donors. Amplification used 60 Vbeta primers and 13 Jbeta primers. Sequencing used immunoSEQ multiplex PCR; TCRdb keeps in-frame clones, though not all of them. The sample carries approximately 100,000 clones, approximately 70% recorded once. The sequencing sample was made of PBMCs. These receptors came from a man aged 40-49 years in good health and CMV-seropositive.

CDR3 nucleotide sequence: TGTGCCAGCAGTCCGATGACTAGCGGGAGCTCCTACGAGCAGTACGTC. Translation: CASSPMTSGSSYEQYV. The chain couples TRBV5-6 to TRBJ2-7; 12 bases match TRBD2. Germline trimming cut 5 bases from V and 0 bases from J; bases unmatched to any gene: 6. CDR3 length equals 16 residues. The germline gives CDR1 SGHDT, CDR2 YYEEEE.

This rearrangement joins TRBV28 to TRBJ1-1; the D gene is possibly TRBD1 (5 bases). The CDR3 extends over 14 amino acids. V was pared by 8 bases and J by 0 bases, with 13 bases between. The germline gives CDR1 MDHEN, CDR2 SYDVKM. The DNA of the CDR3 is TGTGCCAGCGTTCGACAGATAATGAACACTGAAGCTTTCTTT. Translating it yields CASVRQIMNTEAFF. The entire variable domain, with the rest obtained from reference TRBV28 and TRBJ1-1, is as follows: DVKVTQSSRYLVKRTGEKVFLECVQDMDHENMFWYRQDPGLGLRLIYFSYDVKMKEKGDIPEGYSVSREKKERFSLILESASTNQTSMYLCASVRQIMNTEAFFGQGTRLTVV.

The rearrangement joins TRBV2 to TRBJ2-6, with TRBD2 as a possible D gene (6 bases). Germline V gene lookup returns CDR1 SNHLY and CDR2 FYNNEI. V lost 2 bases to trimming and J lost 4 bases, with 18 bases between them. The CDR3 is 18 residues long. The CDR3 region has the DNA TGTGCCAGCAGTGAATGGGCAGGATGGGACTTAGGGGCCAACGTCCTGACTTTC. It specifies CASSEWAGWDLGANVLTF.

The rearrangement uses TRBV19 and TRBJ2-7, with a weak D call TRBD2 (5 bases). Trimming stripped 4 bases from V and 0 bases from J, with 10 bases between. CDR1 is LNHDA, CDR2 SQIVND, per germline (reference sequence). The CDR3 contains 14 residues. CDR3 amino acids: CASSTLAHSYEQYF. As DNA, the CDR3 is TGTGCCAGTAGTACCTTAGCGCACTCCTACGAGCAGTACTTC.

This chain links TRBV5-1 with TRBJ1-1; D gene ambiguous. The CDR3 is 16 residues long. From germline, CDR1 is SGHRS and CDR2 YFSETQ. Trimming took 0 bases from V and 4 from J, leaving 16 bases between them. CDR3 protein: CASSLVGSPSLTEAFF. CDR3 in DNA: TGCGCCAGCAGCTTGGTTGGCTCACCCTCCCTCACTGAAGCTTTCTTT.

In nucleotides, the CDR3 is TGTGCCAGCAGCCCGGGACTCGCTATCTCCGGGGAGCTGTTTTTT. The encoded protein is CASSPGLAISGELFF. The rearrangement joins TRBV9 to TRBJ2-2, with D maybe TRBD2 (6 bases). Trimming left V 4 bases short and J 6 bases short, with 16 bases between. The CDR3 loop spans 15 amino acids. CDR1 and CDR2 (germline): SGDLS, YYNGEE.

The J gene is TRBJ2-5, the V gene TRBV4-1, with TRBD2 matching over 7 bases. The length of the CDR3 is 14 residues. V gave up 1 base and J gave up 5 bases; unmatched junction bases: 4. Germline V gives CDR1 MGHRA, CDR2 YSYEKL. CDR3 DNA sequence: TGCGCCAGCAGCCAAGGGGAGGGCCGGGAGACCCAGTACTTC. Translating gives CASSQGEGRETQYF.

This clone appeared once. The chain combines TRBV6-1 with TRBJ1-1, with D tentatively TRBD1 (6 bases). Trimming stripped 1 base from V and 3 bases from J, with 9 bases between. The germline gives CDR1 MNHNS, CDR2 SASEGT. The CDR3 consists of 14 residues. DNA of the CDR3: TGTGCCAGCAGTGAAGGAGGGGGAGACACTGAAGCTTTCTTT. This encodes CASSEGGGDTEAFF.

This clone was observed a single time. V usage is TRBV7-9 and J usage is TRBJ1-5; D call uncertain. Trimming removed 5 bases at V and 7 bases at J, with 12 bases between. This CDR3 spans 13 amino acids. Germline loops: CDR1 SEHNR, CDR2 FQNEAQ (reference sequence). The CDR3: CASSPPAGQPQHF. The CDR3 DNA is TGTGCCAGCAGCCCCCCTGCGGGGCAGCCCCAGCATTTT.

This chain links TRBV4-3 with TRBJ2-7, with TRBD1 matching 7 bases. Losses at the gene ends were 3 bases for V and 3 bases for J; bases not matched to a gene: 8. The CDR3 has 15 residues. The germline gives CDR1 LGHNA, CDR2 YSLEER. The CDR3 spells CASSQRQGWGYEQYF. In nucleotides, the CDR3 is TGCGCCAGCAGCCAGAGACAGGGTTGGGGCTACGAGCAGTACTTC.

The chain has TRBV29-1 and TRBJ2-1; 10 bases line up with TRBD2. The ends lost 0 bases at V and 7 bases at J; junction bases unmatched: 9. In germline, CDR1 is SQVTM, CDR2 ANQGSEA. This CDR3 region has 16 residues. CDR3 loop: CSVEDRLAGVGNEQFF. CDR3 sequence (DNA): TGCAGCGTTGAAGATAGGCTAGCGGGAGTAGGAAATGAGCAGTTCTTC.

The chain has TRBV23-1 and TRBJ1-1; D is uncertain. TRBV23-1 is marked as an open reading frame, function uncertain. This CDR3 has 14 residues. Between the trimmed V and J ends, which lost 5 bases and 6 bases, there was a span of 16 bases. CDR3 protein: CASSNGKGIAEAFF. The DNA for the CDR3 is TGCGCCAGCAGTAACGGGAAAGGGATCGCTGAAGCTTTCTTT.

The chain links TRBV30 to TRBJ2-2, with 11 bases aligning to TRBD2. Germline V lookup: CDR1 GTSNPN, CDR2 SVGIG (reference sequence). The CDR3 contains 17 residues. Germline trimming cut 0 bases from V and 9 bases from J; bases unmatched to any gene: 12. The CDR3 region has the DNA TGTGCCTGGAGTGTAACCCGGGGTAGCGGGAGGGCCCGGGAGCTGTTTTTT. It encodes CAWSVTRGSGRARELFF.

This clone was counted a few times. The same CDR3 arises from other DNA sequences in this sample as well. The chain employs TRBV5-1 and TRBJ2-1; possible D gene TRBD2, 7 bases. V gave up 1 base and J gave up 1 base, with 9 bases separating them. The CDR3 has 15 amino acids. Looked up from germline, CDR1 is SGHRS and CDR2 is YFSETQ. The CDR3: CASSLRGGSYNEQFF. CDR3 sequence (DNA): TGCGCCAGCAGCTTGAGGGGGGGATCCTACAATGAGCAGTTCTTC. Full variable domain (remainder filled in from reference TRBV5-1 and TRBJ2-1): KAGVTQTPRYLIKTRGQQVTLSCSPISGHRSVSWYQQTPGQGLQFLFEYFSETQRNKGNFPGRFSGRQFSNSRSEMNVSTLELGDSALYLCASSLRGGSYNEQFFGPGTRLTVL.

The V call is TRBV28, the J call TRBJ2-5; D ambiguous. CDR3 length: 13 amino acids. V was pared by 5 bases and J by 5 bases, with 12 bases between. The germline CDR1 and CDR2 sequences are MDHEN and SYDVKM. DNA for the CDR3: TGTGCCAGCAGTCCGAAAGCCCCGGAGACCCAGTACTTC. Its translation: CASSPKAPETQYF. Filled out from reference TRBV28 and TRBJ2-5, the complete variable domain reads DVKVTQSSRYLVKRTGEKVFLECVQDMDHENMFWYRQDPGLGLRLIYFSYDVKMKEKGDIPEGYSVSREKKERFSLILESASTNQTSMYLCASSPKAPETQYFGPGTRLLVL.

This clone was picked up one time. The DNA for the CDR3 is TGTGCCAGCAGTTCGTATAGCGGTCCTTCGAGGTACAATGAGCAGTTCTTC. Translating it yields CASSSYSGPSRYNEQFF. This chain connects TRBV27 to TRBJ2-1; possible D gene TRBD2, 6 bases. Between the trimmed V and J ends, which lost 4 bases and 4 bases, there was a span of 20 bases. Germline assignment: CDR1 MNHEY and CDR2 SMNVEV (reference sequence). This CDR3 is 17 amino acids long.

The chain has TRBV11-3 and TRBJ2-5; no reliable D call. The CDR3 is made up of 13 amino acids. Trimming removed 6 bases from V and 2 bases from J, with 10 bases in between. CDR1 SGHNT and CDR2 YENEEA come from the germline V gene. Here the CDR3 reads CASSYSPQETQYF. CDR3 sequence (DNA): TGTGCCAGCAGTTACAGTCCACAAGAGACCCAGTACTTC.

The chain carries TRBV5-1 and TRBJ2-7; D gene unclear. Germline values: CDR1 SGHRS, CDR2 YFSETQ. The CDR3 is 12 amino acids. The V end was cut by 3 bases, the J end by 7 bases, with 11 bases between. The CDR3 DNA reads as TGCGCCAGCAGCTCAAACAGACGTGAGCAGTACTTC. The encoded protein is CASSSNRREQYF.

J is TRBJ1-1 and V is TRBV6-6; D is undetermined. Germline values: CDR1 MNHNY, CDR2 SVGAGI (reference sequence). The germline V and J ends were trimmed by 0 bases and 4 bases, with 6 bases remaining between them. The CDR3 extends over 13 amino acids. CDR3 in amino acids: CASSYSVSTEAFF. CDR3 DNA sequence: TGTGCCAGCAGTTACTCGGTGAGCACTGAAGCTTTCTTT.

V is TRBV6-1 and J is TRBJ1-4; 7 positions match TRBD1. The CDR3 totals 14 residues. Per the germline V gene, CDR1 is MNHNS and CDR2 is SASEGT. V gave up 8 bases and J gave up 6 bases; unmatched junction bases: 9. CDR3 in DNA: TGTGCCAGCGGGACCAGGGACAGAGATGAAAAACTGTTTTTT. The encoded protein is CASGTRDRDEKLFF.

The count of this clone is one. The chain has TRBV11-2 and TRBJ2-3; tentative D call: TRBD2 (6 bases). V gave up 0 bases and J gave up 3 bases, with 16 bases separating them. The germline gives CDR1 SGHAT, CDR2 FQNNGV. This CDR3 is 17 amino acids long. The CDR3 DNA sequence: TGTGCCAGCAGCTTAGATCAAGTGGGGAGCGGGACAGATACGCAGTATTTT. Protein: CASSLDQVGSGTDTQYF.

The rearrangement links TRBV5-8 to TRBJ2-1, with 13 bases matching TRBD2. The CDR3 totals 15 residues. Germline trimming cut 4 bases from V and 5 bases from J; bases unmatched to any gene: 3. CDR1 is SGHTS and CDR2 is YDEGEE in the germline V gene. The CDR3 spells CASSPGTSGNNEQFF. In DNA, the CDR3 is TGTGCCAGCAGCCCCGGGACTAGCGGGAACAATGAGCAGTTCTTC.

The chain combines TRBV10-3 with TRBJ1-5, with D perhaps TRBD1 (6 bases). This CDR3 spans 15 amino acids. Germline lookup yields CDR1 ENHRY and CDR2 SYGVKD. Trimming stripped 3 bases from V and 2 bases from J, with 11 bases between. CDR3 protein: CAISDTGGGNQPQHF. For the CDR3, the DNA is TGTGCCATCAGTGATACGGGGGGCGGCAATCAGCCCCAGCATTTT.

The rearrangement links TRBV5-5 to TRBJ2-1; 15 bases match TRBD2. Per germline, CDR1 SGHKS and CDR2 YYEKEE (reference sequence). The CDR3 extends over 15 amino acids. V dropped 3 bases and J dropped 6; count of bases not matched to a gene: 1. DNA of the CDR3: TGTGCCAGCAGCTCGGGACTAGCGGGAGGCAATGAGCAGTTCTTC. Translated: CASSSGLAGGNEQFF.

This clone was counted a single time. The chain combines TRBV4-3 with TRBJ2-7; 7 bases match TRBD2. Germline values: CDR1 LGHNA, CDR2 YSLEER. The trim removed 3 bases at V and 0 bases at J, leaving 5 bases unmatched. This CDR3 has 15 residues. The CDR3 sequence: CASSHRGGSSYEQYF. CDR3 in DNA: TGCGCCAGCAGCCACCGCGGGGGTAGCTCCTACGAGCAGTACTTC.

Regarding this clone: Other DNA sequences within the sample encode an identical CDR3. V gene TRBV2 combines with J gene TRBJ2-3, with 10 bases that match TRBD2. The CDR3 has 17 amino acids. Trimming removed 7 bases from V and 9 bases from J; junction bases left unmatched: 19. CDR1 is SNHLY and CDR2 is FYNNEI in the germline V gene. The DNA for the CDR3 is TGTGCCAGCAAAAGAGCTAGCGGGAGTGATTGGGGAGACACGCAGTATTTT. Protein product: CASKRASGSDWGDTQYF. Using reference TRBV2 and TRBJ2-3 for the parts outside the CDR3, the full variable domain is EPEVTQTPSHQVTQMGQEVILRCVPISNHLYFYWYRQILGQKVEFLVSFYNNEISEKSEIFDDQFSVERPDGSNFTLKIRSTKLEDSAMYFCASKRASGSDWGDTQYFGPGTRLTVL.

This rearrangement joins TRBV5-1 to TRBJ2-1, with 11 bases identical to TRBD1. The CDR3 covers 18 residues. Germline V gives CDR1 SGHRS, CDR2 YFSETQ. Losses at the gene ends were 4 bases for V and 5 bases for J; bases not matched to a gene: 14. CDR3 amino acids: CASSRAGTGGGWDNEQFF. CDR3 sequence (DNA): TGCGCCAGCAGCCGAGCCGGGACAGGGGGGGGTTGGGACAATGAGCAGTTCTTC.

This rearrangement joins TRBV15 to TRBJ1-5; weak D call: TRBD1 (6 bases). CDR1 is LNHNV and CDR2 is YYDKDF in the germline V gene (reference sequence). V was trimmed by 2 bases and J by 1 base, leaving 12 bases between them. The CDR3 loop spans 16 amino acids. The CDR3 loop reads CATSRYRESSNQPQHF. Written as DNA, the CDR3 is TGTGCCACCAGCAGATACAGGGAGTCAAGCAATCAGCCCCAGCATTTT.